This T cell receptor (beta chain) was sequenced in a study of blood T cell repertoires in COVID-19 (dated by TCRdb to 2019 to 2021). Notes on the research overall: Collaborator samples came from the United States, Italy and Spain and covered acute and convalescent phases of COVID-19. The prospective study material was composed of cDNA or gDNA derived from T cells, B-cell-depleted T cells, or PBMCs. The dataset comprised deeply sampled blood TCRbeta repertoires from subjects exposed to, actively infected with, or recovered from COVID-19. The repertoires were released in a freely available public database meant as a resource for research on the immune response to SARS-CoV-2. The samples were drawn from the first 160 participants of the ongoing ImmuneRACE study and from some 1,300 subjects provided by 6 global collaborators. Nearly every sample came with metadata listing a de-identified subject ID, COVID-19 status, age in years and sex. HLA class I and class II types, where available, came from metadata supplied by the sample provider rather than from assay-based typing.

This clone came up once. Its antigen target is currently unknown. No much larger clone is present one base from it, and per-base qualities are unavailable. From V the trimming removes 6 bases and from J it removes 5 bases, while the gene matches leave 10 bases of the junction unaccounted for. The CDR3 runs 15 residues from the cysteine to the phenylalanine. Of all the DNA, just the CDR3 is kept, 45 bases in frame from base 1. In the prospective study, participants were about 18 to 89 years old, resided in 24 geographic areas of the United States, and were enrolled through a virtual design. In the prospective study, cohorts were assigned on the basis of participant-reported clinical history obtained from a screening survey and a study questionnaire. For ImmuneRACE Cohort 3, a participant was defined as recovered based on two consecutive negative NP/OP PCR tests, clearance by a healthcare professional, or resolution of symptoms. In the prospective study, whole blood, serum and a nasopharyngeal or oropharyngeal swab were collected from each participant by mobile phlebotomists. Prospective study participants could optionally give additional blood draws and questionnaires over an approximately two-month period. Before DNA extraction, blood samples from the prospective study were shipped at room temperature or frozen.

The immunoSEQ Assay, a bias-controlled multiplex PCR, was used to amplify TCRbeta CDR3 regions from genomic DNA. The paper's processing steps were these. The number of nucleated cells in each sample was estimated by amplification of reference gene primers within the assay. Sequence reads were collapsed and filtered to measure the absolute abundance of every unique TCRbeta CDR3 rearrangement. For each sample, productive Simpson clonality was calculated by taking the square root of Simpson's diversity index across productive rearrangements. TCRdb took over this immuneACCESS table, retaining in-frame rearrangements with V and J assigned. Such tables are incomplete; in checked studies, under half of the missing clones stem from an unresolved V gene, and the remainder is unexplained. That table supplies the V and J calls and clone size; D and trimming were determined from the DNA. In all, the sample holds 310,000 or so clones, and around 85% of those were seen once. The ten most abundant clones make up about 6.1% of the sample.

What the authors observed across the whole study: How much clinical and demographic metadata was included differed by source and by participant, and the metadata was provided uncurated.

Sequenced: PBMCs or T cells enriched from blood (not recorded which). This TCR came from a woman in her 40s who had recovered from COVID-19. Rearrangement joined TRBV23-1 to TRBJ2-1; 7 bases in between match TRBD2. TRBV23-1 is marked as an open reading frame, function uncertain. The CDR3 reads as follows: CASRVLAAYHNEQFF. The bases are TGCGCCAGCAGGGTTCTAGCGGCCTACCACAATGAGCAGTTCTTC.